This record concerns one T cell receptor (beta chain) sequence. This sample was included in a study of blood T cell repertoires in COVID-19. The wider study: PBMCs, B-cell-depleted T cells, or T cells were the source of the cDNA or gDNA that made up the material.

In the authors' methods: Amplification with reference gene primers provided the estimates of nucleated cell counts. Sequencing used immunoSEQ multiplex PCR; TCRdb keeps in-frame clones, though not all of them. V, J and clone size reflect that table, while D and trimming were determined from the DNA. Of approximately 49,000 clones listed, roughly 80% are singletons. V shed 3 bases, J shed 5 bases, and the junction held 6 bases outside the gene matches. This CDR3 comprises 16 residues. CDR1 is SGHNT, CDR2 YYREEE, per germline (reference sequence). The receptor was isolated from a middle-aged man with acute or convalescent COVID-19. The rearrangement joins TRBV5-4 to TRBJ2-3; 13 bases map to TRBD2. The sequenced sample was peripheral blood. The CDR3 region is CASSSTSGGAVDTQYF. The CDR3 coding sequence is TGTGCCAGCAGCTCTACTAGCGGGGGGGCCGTAGATACGCAGTATTTT.